This T cell receptor beta chain appears in the sequencing data of a study of Graves' ophthalmopathy and Graves' hyperthyroidism. None of the included patients had other autoimmune diseases, uncontrolled infections, pregnancy or lactation, as these led to exclusion. Germline V gene sequence: CDR1 SGDLS, CDR2 YYNGEE. The CDR3 totals 18 residues. Germline trimming cut 3 bases from V and 7 bases from J; bases unmatched to any gene: 18. The authors amplified TCR beta CDR3 regions, and they did so from RNA transcripts for repertoire sequencing. An initial RT-PCR round employing HTBI primers preceded a second-round multiplex PCR. TCRdb itself ran the multiplex PCR reads through MiXCR, one entry per CDR3 protein. This sample yields roughly 1.1 million distinct CDR3 sequences, of which less than 45% are seen a single time; 11% belongs to the top ten. This clonotype was counted between two and nine times.

The sequenced material came from peripheral blood or thyroid tissue (not recorded which). The origin of this receptor is an adult man with Graves' hyperthyroidism. The genes are TRBV9 and TRBJ1-4, with 7 bases that match TRBD1. The DNA of the CDR3 is TGTGCCAGCAGCGCGGACGGGACAGCGAGGGGGAGAGGTGAAAAACTGTTTTTT. It encodes CASSADGTARGRGEKLFF.